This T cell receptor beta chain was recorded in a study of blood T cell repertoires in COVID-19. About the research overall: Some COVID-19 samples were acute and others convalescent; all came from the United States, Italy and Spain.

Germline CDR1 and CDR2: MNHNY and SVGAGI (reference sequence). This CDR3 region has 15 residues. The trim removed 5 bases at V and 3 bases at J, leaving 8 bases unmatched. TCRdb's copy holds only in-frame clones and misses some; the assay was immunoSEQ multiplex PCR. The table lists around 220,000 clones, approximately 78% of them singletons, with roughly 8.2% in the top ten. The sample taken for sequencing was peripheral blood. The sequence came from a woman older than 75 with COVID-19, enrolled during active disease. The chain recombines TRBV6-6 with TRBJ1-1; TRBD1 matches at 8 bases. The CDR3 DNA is TGTGCCAGCAGTCAACGACAGGGGAGGGACACTGAAGCTTTCTTT. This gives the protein CASSQRQGRDTEAFF.